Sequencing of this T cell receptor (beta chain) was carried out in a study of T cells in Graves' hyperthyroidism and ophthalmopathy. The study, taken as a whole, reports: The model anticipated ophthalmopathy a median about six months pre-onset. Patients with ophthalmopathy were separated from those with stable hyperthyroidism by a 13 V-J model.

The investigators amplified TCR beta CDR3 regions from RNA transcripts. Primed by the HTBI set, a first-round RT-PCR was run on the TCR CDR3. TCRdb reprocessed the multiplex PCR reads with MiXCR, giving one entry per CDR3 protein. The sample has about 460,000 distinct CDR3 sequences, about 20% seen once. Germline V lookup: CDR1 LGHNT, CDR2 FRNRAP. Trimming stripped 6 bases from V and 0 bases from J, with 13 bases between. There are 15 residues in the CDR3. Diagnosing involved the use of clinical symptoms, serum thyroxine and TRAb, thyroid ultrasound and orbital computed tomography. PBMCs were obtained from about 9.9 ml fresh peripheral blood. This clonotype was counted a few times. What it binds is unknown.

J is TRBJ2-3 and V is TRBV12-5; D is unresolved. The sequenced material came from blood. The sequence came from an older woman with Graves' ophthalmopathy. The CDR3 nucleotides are TGTGCTAGTGGGGTTCCAGACTCTAGCACAGATACGCAGTATTTT. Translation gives CASGVPDSSTDTQYF.